Listed here is a single T cell receptor beta chain. The data were taken from a study of patients and donors after allogeneic stem cell transplantation. TCRdb analysed the RT-PCR reads with MiXCR anew, one entry per CDR3 protein. The repertoire holds 190,000 or so distinct CDR3 sequences, with about 40% as singletons. Per germline, CDR1 MNHNS and CDR2 SASEGT. Deletions cut 11 bases from V and 2 bases from J, with 12 bases between. This CDR3 comprises 12 residues. This chain connects TRBV6-1 to TRBJ1-1; D gene uncertain. The source of this sequence is a human donor who was either an allogeneic HSCT recipient or a stem cell or donor lymphocyte infusion donor (not recorded which). It is not recorded whose cells these are; they may come from a transplant donor. Input material: blood, either unsorted or a sorted T cell fraction (not recorded which). The CDR3: CASDGENTEAFF. CDR3 DNA sequence: TGTGCCTCGGACGGGGAAAACACTGAAGCTTTCTTT.